This TCR beta chain appears in the sequencing data of a study of blood T cell repertoires in COVID-19. Germline CDR1 reads MNHEY; CDR2 reads SVGAGI. The V end lost 2 bases, the J end lost 6 bases, and 11 bases lay between the germline ends. CDR3 length equals 14 residues. This clone was recorded only once. TCRdb's table, derived via immunoSEQ multiplex PCR, lists solely in-frame clones and lacks some. The sample yields more than 70,000 clones, about nine tenths seen once. This TCR came from a man aged 50-59 years with acute or convalescent COVID-19. The chain combines TRBV6-5 with TRBJ1-5, with D perhaps TRBD1 (6 bases). Sequences were obtained from peripheral blood. CDR3 coding DNA: TGTGCCAGCAGTTACCGGGGGGCTAGTCAGCCCCAGCATTTT. Protein: CASSYRGASQPQHF.